Listed here are 28 T cell receptor beta chains from one sample, sequenced in a study of Ad26.COV2.S vaccination and SARS-CoV-2 variants. Treatment defined: some 20 received Ad26.COV2.S at low or high dose, single or two shots; several received placebo; per-sample allocation not given. Day 63 after the first injection of vaccine or placebo was the sampling time. The repertoire was sequenced with immunoSEQ multiplex PCR; TCRdb's copy has only in-frame clones and lacks some. The table shows about 460,000 clones, with nearly 90% occurring only once. The sequenced sample was peripheral blood, obtained in a trial of Ad26.COV2.S vaccine versus placebo. Receptor source: a person aged 18-60 years who received the Ad26.COV2.S COVID-19 vaccine or a placebo.

The rearrangement links TRBV7-2 to TRBJ1-1; 7 bases align to TRBD1. The CDR3 has 14 residues. CDR1 is SGHTA, CDR2 FQGNSA, per germline. Losses at the gene ends were 5 bases for V and 2 bases for J; bases not matched to a gene: 5. The chain's CDR3 is CASSPGQINTEAFF. The CDR3 region has the DNA TGTGCCAGCAGCCCGGGACAGATAAACACTGAAGCTTTCTTT.

This chain links TRBV7-9 with TRBJ1-1; the D is unclear. Germline CDR1 is SEHNR and CDR2 is FQNEAQ (reference sequence). CDR3 length: 14 residues. V was clipped by 0 bases and J by 1 base, with 6 bases between them. For the CDR3, the DNA is TGTGCCAGCAGCTTAGCGGTTGGGAACACTGAAGCTTTCTTT. It translates to CASSLAVGNTEAFF.

This chain links TRBV28 with TRBJ2-3; D perhaps matches TRBD1 (5 bases). Trimming pared 3 bases from V and 3 bases from J, leaving 10 bases between. Germline lookup yields CDR1 MDHEN and CDR2 SYDVKM. The CDR3 consists of 14 residues. The CDR3 nucleotides are TGTGCCAGCAGTTTCCCCCCAGGGACAGATACGCAGTATTTT. Amino acid sequence: CASSFPPGTDTQYF.

The rearrangement links TRBV2 to TRBJ2-7, with D hard to call. CDR1 is SNHLY and CDR2 is FYNNEI in the germline V gene. Trimming took off 7 bases at V and 1 base at J, with 8 bases between the two ends. The CDR3 is made up of 12 amino acids. The CDR3 nucleotides are TGTGCCAGCACGGTGGATTCCTACGAGCAGTACTTC. The encoded protein is CASTVDSYEQYF.

The V call is TRBV4-2, the J call TRBJ2-7; D is tentatively TRBD1 or TRBD2 (5 bases each). The CDR3 extends over 12 amino acids. CDR1 is LGHNA, CDR2 YNFKEQ, per germline. Trimming pared 0 bases from V and 9 bases from J, leaving 9 bases between. The CDR3 region is CASSQDQGRQYF. The DNA for the CDR3 is TGTGCCAGCAGCCAAGATCAGGGACGGCAGTACTTC.

V gene TRBV19 combines with J gene TRBJ2-3, with unresolved D. CDR1 is LNHDA, CDR2 SQIVND, per germline (reference sequence). The CDR3 consists of 14 residues. V dropped 3 bases and J dropped 5 bases, with 12 bases sitting between them. DNA of the CDR3: TGTGCCAGTAGTATGTCGGGCAGAAGAGATACGCAGTATTTT. As protein: CASSMSGRRDTQYF.

This rearrangement joins TRBV10-1 to TRBJ2-1; possible D gene TRBD1, 5 bases. The CDR3 runs 9 residues. The germline V gene encodes CDR1 WNHNN and CDR2 SYGVQD (reference sequence). V was cut by 9 bases and J by 9 bases, with 6 bases left in between. CDR3 protein: CARRGEQFF. The CDR3 DNA reads TGCGCCAGAAGGGGTGAGCAGTTCTTC.

V gene TRBV4-3 combines with J gene TRBJ1-1; D is undetermined. The CDR3 totals 15 residues. Germline V gene lookup returns CDR1 LGHNA and CDR2 YSLEER. With 7 bases removed from V and 6 bases from J, the gap between germline ends came to 21 bases. CDR3: CASTRSREVSSEAFF. The CDR3 coding sequence is TGCGCCAGCACACGATCTAGGGAGGTTTCTTCTGAAGCTTTCTTT.

The V and J genes are TRBV7-8 and TRBJ1-1; 8 bases line up with TRBD1. V was clipped by 5 bases and J by 6 bases; unmatched bases: 17. The CDR3 is 17 amino acids. Germline lookup yields CDR1 SGHVS and CDR2 FQNEAQ. The CDR3 DNA follows: TGTGCCAGCAGCCACAAAGAGAGGACAGGGCGGGTCCCTGAAGCTTTCTTT. It yields the protein CASSHKERTGRVPEAFF.

V usage is TRBV5-4 and J usage is TRBJ1-2, with D tentatively TRBD1 (5 bases). V lost 2 bases to trimming and J lost 4 bases, with 12 bases between them. The CDR3 consists of 14 residues. The germline CDR1 and CDR2 sequences are SGHNT and YYREEE (reference sequence). CDR3 sequence (DNA): TGTGCCAGCAGCTTAGACGGAGGGGTCTATGGCTACACCTTC. It codes for CASSLDGGVYGYTF. The full variable domain, completed using reference TRBV5-4 and TRBJ1-2, is ETGVTQSPTHLIKTRGQQVTLRCSSQSGHNTVSWYQQALGQGPQFIFQYYREEENGRGNFPPRFSGLQFPNYSSELNVNALELDDSALYLCASSLDGGVYGYTFGSGTRLTVV.

The chain employs TRBV28 and TRBJ1-1; D call uncertain. There are 12 residues in the CDR3. Germline CDR1 is MDHEN and CDR2 is SYDVKM. The V end lost 8 bases, the J end lost 0 bases, and 7 bases lay between the germline ends. The CDR3 spells CASRVVNTEAFF. The CDR3 DNA reads TGTGCCAGCCGGGTTGTGAACACTGAAGCTTTCTTT.

The V and J genes are TRBV25-1 and TRBJ2-5, with 9 bases aligning to TRBD1. Germline lookup yields CDR1 MGHDK and CDR2 SYGVNS. The V gene end was trimmed by 4 bases and the J gene end by 1 base; junction bases not matched to a gene: 4. The CDR3 totals 15 residues. The CDR3 loop is CASSGPTGGQETQYF. The CDR3, as DNA: TGTGCCAGCAGTGGACCGACAGGGGGCCAAGAGACCCAGTACTTC.

This clone was seen just once. This chain uses TRBV3-1 (or the pseudogene TRBV3-2) with TRBJ1-2, with unresolved D. The CDR3 loop spans 12 amino acids. The V end was cut by 1 base, the J end by 7 bases, with 7 bases between. The germline CDR1 and CDR2 sequences are LGHDT and YNNKEL (reference sequence). CDR3 sequence: CASSQVQSGYTF. The CDR3 coding sequence is TGTGCCAGCAGCCAAGTTCAATCTGGCTACACCTTC.

The V and J genes are TRBV7-9 and TRBJ2-1; a possible D gene is TRBD1 (6 bases). Per the germline V gene, CDR1 is SEHNR and CDR2 is FQNEAQ (reference sequence). V gave up 5 bases and J gave up 5 bases, with 19 bases separating them. This CDR3 is built from 16 residues. The CDR3, as DNA: TGTGCCAGCAGCCCCCCGGCCTTTGGGGGCCACAATGAGCAGTTCTTC. It is translated as CASSPPAFGGHNEQFF.

The chain joins TRBV19 to TRBJ2-2; no clear D gene. Deletions cut 6 bases from V and 2 bases from J, with 19 bases between. The length of the CDR3 is 17 residues. Per germline, CDR1 LNHDA and CDR2 SQIVND (reference sequence). In DNA, the CDR3 is TGTGCCAGTAGAACCGGCCCCACCAAGGCCAACACCGGGGAGCTGTTTTTT. Its protein is CASRTGPTKANTGELFF.

The chain is built from TRBV19 and TRBJ2-5, with 10 positions matching TRBD1. With V trimmed by 5 bases and J by 5 bases, 11 bases remained unmatched. CDR3 length: 16 amino acids. The germline V gene has CDR1 LNHDA and CDR2 SQIVND (reference sequence). CDR3 sequence: CASSQESTGGRETQYF. CDR3 nucleotides: TGTGCCAGTAGTCAAGAGTCGACAGGGGGCCGGGAGACCCAGTACTTC.

This clone was counted once. The chain has TRBV28 and TRBJ2-4; 8 bases are a match to TRBD1. The CDR3 is 13 amino acids. CDR1 and CDR2 from the germline V gene are MDHEN and SYDVKM. V lost 10 bases, J lost 7 bases, and 9 bases stayed unmatched. The CDR3 DNA reads as TGTGCCACCCGCAACTGGACAGGGAACATTCAGTACTTC. It specifies CATRNWTGNIQYF.

This clone was seen once. At the DNA level, this CDR3 is encoded by other sequences in the same sample as well. V usage is TRBV7-9 and J usage is TRBJ2-3; D is perhaps TRBD1 (5 bases). CDR1 SEHNR and CDR2 FQNEAQ come from the germline V gene (reference sequence). This CDR3 contains 14 residues. The V and J ends lost 1 base and 2 bases respectively, with 7 bases between them. The CDR3 here is CASSLGRATDTQYF. The CDR3 nucleotides are TGTGCCAGCAGCTTAGGCAGGGCCACAGATACGCAGTATTTT.

Of note for this clone: A read error may produce the germline difference seen at one junction end. The rearrangement links TRBV7-7 to TRBJ1-2; possibly TRBD1 for D (6 bases). Germline CDR1 reads SSHAT; CDR2 reads FNYEAQ (reference sequence). The CDR3 has 16 amino acids. Here the CDR3 DNA reads TGTGCTAGCAGCCCACGTGGGGCGCAGGGGTACTATGGCTACACCTTC. Its protein is CASSPRGAQGYYGYTF. Filled out from reference TRBV7-7 and TRBJ1-2, the complete variable domain reads GAGVSQSPRYKVTKRGQDVTLRCDPISSHATLYWYQQALGQGPEFLTYFNYEAQPDKSGLPSDRFSAERPEGSISTLTIQRTEQRDSAMYRCASSPRGAQGYYGYTFGSGTRLTVV.

V and J are TRBV30 and TRBJ2-2; a possible D gene is TRBD2 (5 bases). The CDR3 sequence is 17 residues long. V dropped 7 bases and J dropped 5 bases, with 26 bases sitting between them. Germline V gene sequence: CDR1 GTSNPN, CDR2 SVGIG (reference sequence). The CDR3, as DNA: TGTGCCTCTCCGCTTGGGTATCATGGCCTAGCAACCGGGGAGCTGTTTTTT. Its translation: CASPLGYHGLATGELFF. Variable domain in full (rest from reference TRBV30 and TRBJ2-2): SQTIHQWPATLVQPVGSPLSLECTVEGTSNPNLYWYRQAAGRGLQLLFYSVGIGQISSEVPQNLSASRPQDRQFILSSKKLLLSDSGFYLCASPLGYHGLATGELFFGEGSRLTVL.

V and J are TRBV18 and TRBJ2-7; 7 nucleotides align to TRBD1. With 1 base clipped from V and 2 bases from J, the junction kept 5 bases outside the gene matches. Per germline, CDR1 KGHSH and CDR2 LQKENI. The CDR3 has 15 amino acids. CDR3 sequence (DNA): TGTGCCAGCTCACCACGGACAGGTGATACCTACGAGCAGTACTTC. Its protein is CASSPRTGDTYEQYF.

The V and J genes are TRBV9 and TRBJ2-2; 8 bases fit TRBD1. CDR1 is SGDLS and CDR2 is YYNGEE in the germline V gene. Unmatched junction bases numbered 6, after V lost 2 bases and J lost 0 bases. This CDR3 region has 17 residues. CDR3 amino acids: CASSVRTGFANTGELFF. CDR3 sequence (DNA): TGTGCCAGCAGCGTTAGGACAGGGTTCGCGAACACCGGGGAGCTGTTTTTT. Full variable domain (missing parts from reference TRBV9 and TRBJ2-2): DSGVTQTPKHLITATGQRVTLRCSPRSGDLSVYWYQQSLDQGLQFLIQYYNGEERAKGNILERFSAQQFPDLHSELNLSSLELGDSALYFCASSVRTGFANTGELFFGEGSRLTVL.

V usage is TRBV30 and J usage is TRBJ2-7; unclear D gene. Per germline, CDR1 GTSNPN and CDR2 SVGIG (reference sequence). Trimming removed 0 bases from V and 7 bases from J, with 7 bases in between. This CDR3 region has 11 residues. CDR3: CAWSVSAEQYF. DNA of the CDR3: TGTGCCTGGAGTGTTTCGGCTGAGCAGTACTTC.

In its sample, this clone was seen once. The chain recombines TRBV28 with TRBJ1-2, with D uncertain. The V end lost 4 bases, the J end lost 8 bases, and 14 bases lay between the germline ends. This CDR3 is 13 amino acids long. CDR1 and CDR2 from the germline V gene are MDHEN and SYDVKM. The CDR3 DNA reads TGTGCCAGCAGTTGGGTCGGGGAGCGGGGCTACACCTTC. This translates into CASSWVGERGYTF.

The chain carries TRBV27 and TRBJ1-2; a weak D match, TRBD1 (5 bases). V shed 2 bases and J shed 2 bases, with 9 bases lying between them. The length of the CDR3 is 14 residues. Germline-derived CDR1 and CDR2 are MNHEY and SMNVEV (reference sequence). The CDR3 is CASSLGAGNYGYTF. The DNA of the CDR3 is TGTGCCAGCAGTTTAGGGGCAGGGAACTATGGCTACACCTTC.

V gene TRBV14 combines with J gene TRBJ2-6; no clear D gene. V was pared by 3 bases and J by 0 bases, with 9 bases between. Per the germline V gene, CDR1 is SGHDN and CDR2 is FVKESK. This CDR3 contains 16 residues. The CDR3 reads CASSQKPSSGANVLTF. The DNA of the CDR3 is TGTGCCAGCAGCCAGAAACCCAGCTCTGGGGCCAACGTCCTGACTTTC.

V usage is TRBV6-1 and J usage is TRBJ1-4; D not certain. V lost 3 bases, J lost 0 bases, and 5 bases lay in between. CDR1 is MNHNS, CDR2 SASEGT, per germline. The CDR3 contains 14 residues. CDR3 nucleotide sequence: TGTGCCAGCAGTGAGGGTGCAACTAATGAAAAACTGTTTTTT. Translation: CASSEGATNEKLFF.

The chain links TRBV14 to TRBJ1-1; weak D call: TRBD1 (5 bases). The CDR3 consists of 14 residues. V shed 1 base and J shed 6 bases, with 12 bases lying between them. Germline lookup yields CDR1 SGHDN and CDR2 FVKESK. The DNA for the CDR3 is TGTGCCAGCAGCCAAGGGGGGGGAAGGCCTGAAGCTTTCTTT. It encodes CASSQGGGRPEAFF. Full variable domain (outside the CDR3, taken from reference TRBV14 and TRBJ1-1): EAGVTQFPSHSVIEKGQTVTLRCDPISGHDNLYWYRRVMGKEIKFLLHFVKESKQDESGMPNNRFLAERTGGTYSTLKVQPAELEDSGVYFCASSQGGGRPEAFFGQGTRLTVV.